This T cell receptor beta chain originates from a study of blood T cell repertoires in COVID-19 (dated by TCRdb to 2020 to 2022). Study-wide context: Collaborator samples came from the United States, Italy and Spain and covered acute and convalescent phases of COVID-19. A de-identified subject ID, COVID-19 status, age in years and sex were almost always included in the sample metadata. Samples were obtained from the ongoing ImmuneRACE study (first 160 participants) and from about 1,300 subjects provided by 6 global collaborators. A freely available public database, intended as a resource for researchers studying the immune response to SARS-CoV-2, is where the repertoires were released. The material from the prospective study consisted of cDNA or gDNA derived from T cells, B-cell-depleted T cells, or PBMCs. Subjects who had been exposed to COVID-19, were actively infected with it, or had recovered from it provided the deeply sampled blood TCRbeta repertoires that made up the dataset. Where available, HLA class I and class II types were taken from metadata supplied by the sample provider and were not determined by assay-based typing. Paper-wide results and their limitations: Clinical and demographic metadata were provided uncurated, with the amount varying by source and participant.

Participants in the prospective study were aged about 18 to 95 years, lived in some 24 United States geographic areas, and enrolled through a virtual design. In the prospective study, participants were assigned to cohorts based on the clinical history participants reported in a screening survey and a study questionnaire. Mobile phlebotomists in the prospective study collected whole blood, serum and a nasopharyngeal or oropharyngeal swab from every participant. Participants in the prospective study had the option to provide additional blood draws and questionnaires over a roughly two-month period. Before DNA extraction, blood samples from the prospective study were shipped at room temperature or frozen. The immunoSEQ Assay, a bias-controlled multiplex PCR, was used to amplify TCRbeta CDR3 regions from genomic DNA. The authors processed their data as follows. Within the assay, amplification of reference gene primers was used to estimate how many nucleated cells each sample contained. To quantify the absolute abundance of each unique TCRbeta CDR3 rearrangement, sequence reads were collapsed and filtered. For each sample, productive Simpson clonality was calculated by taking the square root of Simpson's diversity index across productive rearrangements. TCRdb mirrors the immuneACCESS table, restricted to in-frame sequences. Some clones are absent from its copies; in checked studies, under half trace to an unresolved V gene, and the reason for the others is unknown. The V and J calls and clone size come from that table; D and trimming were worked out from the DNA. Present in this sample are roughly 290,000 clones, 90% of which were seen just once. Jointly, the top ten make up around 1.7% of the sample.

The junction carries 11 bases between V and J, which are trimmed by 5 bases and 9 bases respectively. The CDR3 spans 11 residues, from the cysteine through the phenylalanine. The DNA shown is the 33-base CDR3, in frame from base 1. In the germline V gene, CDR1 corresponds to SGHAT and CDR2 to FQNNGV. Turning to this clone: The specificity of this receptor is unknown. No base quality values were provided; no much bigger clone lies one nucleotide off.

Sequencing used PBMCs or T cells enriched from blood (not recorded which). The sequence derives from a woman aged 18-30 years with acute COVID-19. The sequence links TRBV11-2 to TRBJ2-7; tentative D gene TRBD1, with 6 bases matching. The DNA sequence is TGTGCCAGCAGCCCAGGGGAATTGCAGTACTTC. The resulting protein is CASSPGELQYF.